A single sample gave rise to the 14 T cell receptor beta chains below, sequenced in a study of T cells in Graves' hyperthyroidism and ophthalmopathy. Regions amplified from RNA transcripts were the TCR beta CDR3 regions. The HTBI primer set was used in a first-round RT-PCR of the TCR CDR3. A single record per CDR3 protein comes from TCRdb applying MiXCR to the multiplex PCR reads. Counted here are 490,000 or so distinct CDR3 sequences, about 20% occurring once; the ten biggest clones make up 47%. Sequences were obtained from blood. The receptor set was obtained from a man in his forties with Graves' ophthalmopathy.

The chain links TRBV7-2 to TRBJ2-3, with unresolved D. This CDR3 spans 15 amino acids. Trimming stripped 1 base from V and 4 bases from J, with 12 bases between. Germline lookup yields CDR1 SGHTA and CDR2 FQGNSA. The CDR3, as DNA: TGTGCCAGCAGCTTAGTTTGGGATAGGTCAGATACGCAGTATTTT. Translated, it gives CASSLVWDRSDTQYF.

In its sample, this clonotype was seen many times. This chain joins TRBV7-9 and TRBJ2-2; D call uncertain. Germline V gene sequence: CDR1 SEHNR, CDR2 FQNEAQ (reference sequence). The CDR3 runs to 14 residues. Trimming left V 2 bases short and J 3 bases short, with 7 bases between. The CDR3 protein is CASSLNWDTGELFF. As DNA, the CDR3 is TGTGCCAGCAGCTTAAACTGGGACACCGGGGAGCTGTTTTTT.

With respect to this clonotype: This clone may be a read error of a much larger clone one base away. V gene TRBV7-9 combines with J gene TRBJ2-7; 7 nucleotides line up with TRBD1. In germline, CDR1 is SEHNR, CDR2 FQNEAQ (reference sequence). This CDR3 comprises 15 residues. CDR3 loop: CASSSRDRLSNEQCF. Here the CDR3 DNA reads TGTGCCAGCAGCTCCCGGGACAGACTCAGCAACGAGCAGTGCTTC.

V usage is TRBV15 and J usage is TRBJ2-1; 10 bases are a match to TRBD2. Germline V gene lookup returns CDR1 LNHNV and CDR2 YYDKDF (reference sequence). The CDR3 contains 14 residues. V lost 5 bases, J lost 9 bases, and 7 bases stayed unmatched. CDR3 residues: CATSASGRAIEQFF. Written as DNA, the CDR3 is TGTGCCACCAGCGCAAGCGGGAGGGCGATTGAGCAGTTCTTC. The entire variable domain, with the rest obtained from reference TRBV15 and TRBJ2-1, is as follows: DAMVIQNPRYQVTQFGKPVTLSCSQTLNHNVMYWYQQKSSQAPKLLFHYYDKDFNNEADTPDNFQSRRPNTSFCFLDIRSPGLGDTAMYLCATSASGRAIEQFFGPGTRLTVL.

In the case of this clonotype: One end of the junction does not line up with germline, which may come from a read error. The CDR3 sequence is CASSGGGYDYTF. CDR3 sequence (DNA): TGTGCCAGCAGTGGAGGGGGCTATGACTACACCTTC. This chain uses TRBV28 with TRBJ1-2, with 7 nucleotides matching TRBD1. Looked up from germline, CDR1 is MDHEN and CDR2 is SYDVKM. The CDR3 extends over 12 amino acids.

V and J are TRBV5-1 and TRBJ2-2; D is unresolved. Germline V CDR1 and CDR2: SGHRS, YFSETQ. This CDR3 spans 12 amino acids. V dropped 5 bases and J dropped 6 bases, with 8 bases sitting between them. The CDR3 is CASSHPPGELFF. The CDR3 DNA follows: TGCGCCAGCAGTCACCCCCCCGGGGAGCTGTTTTTT.

Ten or more counts support this clonotype. This sequence joins TRBV20-1 and TRBJ1-2; 11 bases are shared with TRBD1. V lost 1 base to trimming and J lost 4 bases; unmatched junction nucleotides: 2. Germline V lookup: CDR1 DFQATT, CDR2 SNEGSKA (reference sequence). The CDR3 contains 14 residues. The CDR3 region has the DNA TGCAGTGCTAGAGCCGGGACAGGGGGCTATGGCTACACCTTC. As protein: CSARAGTGGYGYTF.

CDR3 bases: TGTGCCAGCAGCCCTAGCTGGACAGATAACACTGAAGCTTTCTTT. Protein: CASSPSWTDNTEAFF. This sequence joins TRBV7-6 and TRBJ1-1; tentative D call: TRBD1 (6 bases). The CDR3 spans 15 residues. V was trimmed by 5 bases and J by 2 bases, leaving 15 bases between them. Looked up from germline, CDR1 is SGHVS and CDR2 is FNYEAQ.

V and J are TRBV5-6 and TRBJ2-3; 8 bases map to TRBD2. V gave up 7 bases and J gave up 10 bases; unmatched junction bases: 14. Per germline, CDR1 SGHDT and CDR2 YYEEEE. This CDR3 has 14 residues. As DNA, the CDR3 is TGTGCCAGCGAACTTACTGCCGGGGGGGCTCCGCAGTATTTT. Residues: CASELTAGGAPQYF.

This rearrangement joins TRBV5-5 to TRBJ1-3; D unclear. There are 14 residues in the CDR3. CDR1 and CDR2 (germline): SGHKS, YYEKEE (reference sequence). Trimming removed 0 bases from V and 0 bases from J, with 4 bases in between. The CDR3 loop is CASSLVSSGNTIYF. The CDR3 DNA is TGTGCCAGCAGCTTGGTCAGCTCTGGAAACACCATATATTTT.

The CDR3: CAAAGAGELFF. CDR3 nucleotides: TGTGCCGCAGCGGGGGCCGGGGAGCTGTTTTTT. This chain joins TRBV10-3 and TRBJ2-2; 8 nucleotides match TRBD2. The CDR3 covers 11 residues. Germline V gene data show CDR1 as ENHRY and CDR2 as SYGVKD. V lost 11 bases to trimming and J lost 6 bases; unmatched junction nucleotides: 2.

Ten or more counts support this clonotype. This CDR3 reads CASSFGVGGNYGYTF. DNA of the CDR3: TGCGCCAGCAGCTTTGGGGTAGGAGGAAACTATGGCTACACCTTC. The chain recombines TRBV5-1 with TRBJ1-2; no clear D gene. CDR3 length: 15 residues. V shed 2 bases and J shed 2 bases, with 13 bases lying between them. Germline CDR1 SGHRS, CDR2 YFSETQ. Full variable domain (rest looked up from reference TRBV5-1 and TRBJ1-2): KAGVTQTPRYLIKTRGQQVTLSCSPISGHRSVSWYQQTPGQGLQFLFEYFSETQRNKGNFPGRFSGRQFSNSRSEMNVSTLELGDSALYLCASSFGVGGNYGYTFGSGTRLTVV.

This chain uses TRBV6-2 or TRBV6-3 with TRBJ2-1; the D gene is possibly TRBD2 (6 bases). Germline V gives CDR1 MNHEY, CDR2 SVGEGT. The CDR3 runs 12 residues. Trimming pared 7 bases from V and 7 bases from J, leaving 11 bases between. The CDR3 reads CASTLLANEQFF. CDR3 nucleotides: TGTGCCAGCACCTTACTAGCTAATGAGCAGTTCTTC.

Ten or more counts support this clonotype. The rearrangement links TRBV12-3 or TRBV12-4 to TRBJ1-1, with D unclear. V shed 3 bases and J shed 6 bases, with 11 bases lying between them. The CDR3 contains 13 residues. The CDR3 protein is CASSFIRGAEAFF. The CDR3, as DNA: TGTGCCAGCAGTTTTATTAGAGGAGCTGAAGCTTTCTTT.